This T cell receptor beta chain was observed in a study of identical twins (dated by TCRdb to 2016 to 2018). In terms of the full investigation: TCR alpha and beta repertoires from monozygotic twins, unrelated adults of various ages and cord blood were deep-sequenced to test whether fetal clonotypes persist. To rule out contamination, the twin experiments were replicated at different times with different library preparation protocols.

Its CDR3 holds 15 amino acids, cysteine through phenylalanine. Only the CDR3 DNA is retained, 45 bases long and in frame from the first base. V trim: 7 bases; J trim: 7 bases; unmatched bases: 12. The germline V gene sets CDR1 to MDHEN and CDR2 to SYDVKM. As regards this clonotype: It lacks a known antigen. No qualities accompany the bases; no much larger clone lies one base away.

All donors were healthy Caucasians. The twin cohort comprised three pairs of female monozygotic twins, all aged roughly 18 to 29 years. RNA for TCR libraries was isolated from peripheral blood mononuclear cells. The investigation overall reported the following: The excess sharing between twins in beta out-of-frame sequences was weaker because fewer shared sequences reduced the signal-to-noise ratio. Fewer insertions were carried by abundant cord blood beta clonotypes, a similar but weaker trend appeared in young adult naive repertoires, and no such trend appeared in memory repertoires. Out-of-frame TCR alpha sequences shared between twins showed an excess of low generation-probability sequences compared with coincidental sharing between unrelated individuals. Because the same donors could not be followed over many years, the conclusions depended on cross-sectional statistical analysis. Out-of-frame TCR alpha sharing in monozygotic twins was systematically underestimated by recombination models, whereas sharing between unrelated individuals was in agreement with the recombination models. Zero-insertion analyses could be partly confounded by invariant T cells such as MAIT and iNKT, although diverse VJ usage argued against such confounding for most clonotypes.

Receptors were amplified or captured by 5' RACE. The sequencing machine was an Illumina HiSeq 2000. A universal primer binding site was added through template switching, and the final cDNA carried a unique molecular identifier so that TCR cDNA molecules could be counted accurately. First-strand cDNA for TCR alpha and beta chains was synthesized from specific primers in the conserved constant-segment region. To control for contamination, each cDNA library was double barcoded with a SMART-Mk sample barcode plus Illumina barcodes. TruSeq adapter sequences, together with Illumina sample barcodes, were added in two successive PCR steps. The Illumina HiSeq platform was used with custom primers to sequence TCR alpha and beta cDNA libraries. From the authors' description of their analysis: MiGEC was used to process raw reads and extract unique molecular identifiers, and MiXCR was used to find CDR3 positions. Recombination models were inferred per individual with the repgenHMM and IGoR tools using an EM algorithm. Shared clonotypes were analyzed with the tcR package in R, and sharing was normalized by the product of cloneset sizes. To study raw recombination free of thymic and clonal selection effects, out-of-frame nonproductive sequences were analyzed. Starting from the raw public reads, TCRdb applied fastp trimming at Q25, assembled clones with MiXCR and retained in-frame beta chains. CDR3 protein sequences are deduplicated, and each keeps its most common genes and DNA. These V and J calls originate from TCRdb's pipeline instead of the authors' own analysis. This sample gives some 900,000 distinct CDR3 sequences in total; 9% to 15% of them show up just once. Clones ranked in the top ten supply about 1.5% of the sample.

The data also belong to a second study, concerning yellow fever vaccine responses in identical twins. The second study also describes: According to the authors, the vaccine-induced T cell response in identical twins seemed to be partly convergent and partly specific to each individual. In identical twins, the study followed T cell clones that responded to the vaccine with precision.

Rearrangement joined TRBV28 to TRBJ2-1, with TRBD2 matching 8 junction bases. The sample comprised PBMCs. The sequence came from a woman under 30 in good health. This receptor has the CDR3 CASTPRGSGKNEQFF. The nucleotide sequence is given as TGTGCCAGCACGCCCCGGGGTAGCGGGAAAAATGAGCAGTTCTTC.